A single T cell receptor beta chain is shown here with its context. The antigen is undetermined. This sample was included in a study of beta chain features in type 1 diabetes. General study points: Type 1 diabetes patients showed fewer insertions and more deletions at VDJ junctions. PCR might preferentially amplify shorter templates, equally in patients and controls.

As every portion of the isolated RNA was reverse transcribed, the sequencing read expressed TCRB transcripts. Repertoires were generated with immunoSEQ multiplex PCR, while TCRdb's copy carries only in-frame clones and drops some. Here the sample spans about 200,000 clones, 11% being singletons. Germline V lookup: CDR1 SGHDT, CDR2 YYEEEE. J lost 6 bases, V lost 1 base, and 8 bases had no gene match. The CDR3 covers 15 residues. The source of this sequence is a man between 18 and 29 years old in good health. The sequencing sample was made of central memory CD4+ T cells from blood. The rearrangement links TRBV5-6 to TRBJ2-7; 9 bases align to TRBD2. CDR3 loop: CASSLWVAGVTEQYF. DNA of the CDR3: TGTGCCAGCAGCTTGTGGGTAGCGGGAGTTACCGAGCAGTACTTC.